This T cell receptor beta chain was retrieved from a study of T cell responses to AZD1222 COVID-19 vaccine. Some clones are missing from TCRdb's copy, which holds only in-frame ones; the method was immunoSEQ multiplex PCR. In the table there are approximately 92,000 clones, about 90% of which are singletons. As concerns this clone: Its ends do not fully match the called genes, so a read error is possible.

This receptor was taken from an adult in good health. Sample: peripheral blood, taken on day 0 of AZD1222 vaccination.

Written as DNA, the CDR3 is TGTGCCAGCAGCCCTAGACTTCTAGCGGGCGCCGACCCAGTCCACTTC. Translated, it gives CASSPRLLAGADPVHF. The chain is built from TRBV9 and TRBJ2-5, with TRBD2 matching over 8 bases. Germline-derived CDR1 and CDR2 are SGDLS and YYNGEE. This CDR3 region has 16 residues.